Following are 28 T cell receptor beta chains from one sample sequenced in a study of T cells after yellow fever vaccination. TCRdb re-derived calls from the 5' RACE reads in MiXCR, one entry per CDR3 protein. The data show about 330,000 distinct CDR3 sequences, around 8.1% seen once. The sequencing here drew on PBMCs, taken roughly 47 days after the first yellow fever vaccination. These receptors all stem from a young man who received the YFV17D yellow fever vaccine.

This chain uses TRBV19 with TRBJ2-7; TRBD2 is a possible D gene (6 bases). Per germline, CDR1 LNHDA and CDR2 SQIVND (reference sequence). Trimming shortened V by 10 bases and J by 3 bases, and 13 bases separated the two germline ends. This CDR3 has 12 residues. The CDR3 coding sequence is TGTGCCACACGATCGGGGGACTACGAGCAGTACTTC. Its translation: CATRSGDYEQYF.

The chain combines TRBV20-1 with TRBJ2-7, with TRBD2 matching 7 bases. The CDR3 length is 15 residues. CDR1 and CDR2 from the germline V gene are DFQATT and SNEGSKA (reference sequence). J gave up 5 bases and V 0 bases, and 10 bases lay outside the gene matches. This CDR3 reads CSARDREGSYHEQYF. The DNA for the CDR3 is TGCAGTGCTAGAGATAGGGAGGGTTCTTACCACGAGCAGTACTTC.

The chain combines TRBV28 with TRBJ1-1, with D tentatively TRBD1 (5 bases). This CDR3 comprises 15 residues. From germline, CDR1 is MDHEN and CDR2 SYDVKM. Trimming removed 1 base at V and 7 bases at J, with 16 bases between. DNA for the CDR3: TGTGCCAGCAGTTTATCGGTAGGGACTGCGGGTGAAGCTTTCTTT. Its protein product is CASSLSVGTAGEAFF.

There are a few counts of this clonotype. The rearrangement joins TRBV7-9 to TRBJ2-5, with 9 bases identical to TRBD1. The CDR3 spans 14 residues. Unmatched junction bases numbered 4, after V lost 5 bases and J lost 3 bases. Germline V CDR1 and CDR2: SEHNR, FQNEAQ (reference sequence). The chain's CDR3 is CASSRTGDKETQYF. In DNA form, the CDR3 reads TGTGCCAGCAGCCGGACAGGGGACAAAGAGACCCAGTACTTC.

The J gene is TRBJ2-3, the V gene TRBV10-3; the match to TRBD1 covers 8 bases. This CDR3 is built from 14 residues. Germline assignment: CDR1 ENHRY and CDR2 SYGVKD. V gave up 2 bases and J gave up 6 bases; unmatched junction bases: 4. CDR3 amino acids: CAISERDRSDTQYF. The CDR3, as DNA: TGTGCCATCAGTGAGAGGGACAGGTCCGATACGCAGTATTTT.

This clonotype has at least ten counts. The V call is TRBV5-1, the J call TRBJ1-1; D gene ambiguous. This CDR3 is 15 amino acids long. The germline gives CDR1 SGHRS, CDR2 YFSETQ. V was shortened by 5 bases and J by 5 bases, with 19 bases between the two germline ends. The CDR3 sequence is CASSLLLGKETEAFF. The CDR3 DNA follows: TGCGCCAGCAGTTTACTATTGGGAAAAGAGACTGAAGCTTTCTTT. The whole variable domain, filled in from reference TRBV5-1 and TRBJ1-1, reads KAGVTQTPRYLIKTRGQQVTLSCSPISGHRSVSWYQQTPGQGLQFLFEYFSETQRNKGNFPGRFSGRQFSNSRSEMNVSTLELGDSALYLCASSLLLGKETEAFFGQGTRLTVV.

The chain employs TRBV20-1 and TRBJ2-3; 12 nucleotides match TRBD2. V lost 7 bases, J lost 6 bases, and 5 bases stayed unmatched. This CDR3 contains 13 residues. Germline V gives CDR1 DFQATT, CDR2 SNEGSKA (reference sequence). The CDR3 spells CSVRTSGVDTQYF. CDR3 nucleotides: TGCAGTGTTAGGACTAGCGGGGTCGATACGCAGTATTTT.

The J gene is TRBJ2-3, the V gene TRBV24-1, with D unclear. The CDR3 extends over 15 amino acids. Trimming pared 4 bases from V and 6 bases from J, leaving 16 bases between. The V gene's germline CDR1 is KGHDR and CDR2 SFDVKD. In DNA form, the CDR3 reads TGTGCCACCAGTGACTCTCCGGACCCCCATGATACGCAGTATTTT. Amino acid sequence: CATSDSPDPHDTQYF.

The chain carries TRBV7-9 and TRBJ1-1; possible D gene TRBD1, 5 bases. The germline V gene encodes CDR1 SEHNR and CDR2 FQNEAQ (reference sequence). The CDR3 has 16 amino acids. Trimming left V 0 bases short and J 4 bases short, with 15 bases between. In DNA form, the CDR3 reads TGTGCCAGCAGCTTAGCGTACCAGGGTGGTGGCACTGAAGCTTTCTTT. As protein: CASSLAYQGGGTEAFF.

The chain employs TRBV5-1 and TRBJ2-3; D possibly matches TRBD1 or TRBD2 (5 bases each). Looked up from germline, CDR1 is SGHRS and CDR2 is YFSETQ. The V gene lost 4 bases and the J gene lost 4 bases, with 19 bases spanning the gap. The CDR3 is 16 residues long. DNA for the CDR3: TGCGCCAGCAGCGCGTCCGGGACCGGCGTTGCAGATACGCAGTATTTT. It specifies CASSASGTGVADTQYF. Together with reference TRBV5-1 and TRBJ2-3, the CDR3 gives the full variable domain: KAGVTQTPRYLIKTRGQQVTLSCSPISGHRSVSWYQQTPGQGLQFLFEYFSETQRNKGNFPGRFSGRQFSNSRSEMNVSTLELGDSALYLCASSASGTGVADTQYFGPGTRLTVL.

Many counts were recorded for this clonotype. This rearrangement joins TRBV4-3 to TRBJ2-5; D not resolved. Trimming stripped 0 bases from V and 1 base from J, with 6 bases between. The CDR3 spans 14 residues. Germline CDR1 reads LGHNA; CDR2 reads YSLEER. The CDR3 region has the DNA TGCGCCAGCAGCCAAGATTCCTTCCAAGAGACCCAGTACTTC. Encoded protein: CASSQDSFQETQYF.

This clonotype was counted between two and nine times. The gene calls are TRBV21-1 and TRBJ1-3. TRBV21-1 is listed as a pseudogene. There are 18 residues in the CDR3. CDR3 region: CASSPHGGDTDSGNTIYF. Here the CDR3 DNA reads TGTGCCAGCAGCCCCCACGGCGGGGATACCGACTCTGGAAACACCATATATTTT.

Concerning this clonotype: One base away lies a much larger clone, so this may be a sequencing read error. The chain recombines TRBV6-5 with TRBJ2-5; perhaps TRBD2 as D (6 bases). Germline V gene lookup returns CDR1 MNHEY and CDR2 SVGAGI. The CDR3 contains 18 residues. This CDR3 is CDSSYSNLPGRGGKTQYF. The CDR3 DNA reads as TGTGACAGCAGTTACTCGAATCTTCCGGGACGGGGCGGGAAGACCCAGTACTTC.

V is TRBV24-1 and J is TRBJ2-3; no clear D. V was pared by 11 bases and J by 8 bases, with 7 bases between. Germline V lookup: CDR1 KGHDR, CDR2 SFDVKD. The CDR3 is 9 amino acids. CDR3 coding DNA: TGTGCCATCCCTGGTACGCAGTATTTT. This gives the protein CAIPGTQYF.

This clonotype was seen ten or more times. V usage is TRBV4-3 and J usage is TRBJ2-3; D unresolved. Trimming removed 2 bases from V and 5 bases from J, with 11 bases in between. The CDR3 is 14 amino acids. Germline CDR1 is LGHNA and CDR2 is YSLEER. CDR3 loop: CASSQTQARDTQYF. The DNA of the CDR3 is TGCGCCAGCAGCCAAACCCAAGCGCGAGATACGCAGTATTTT.

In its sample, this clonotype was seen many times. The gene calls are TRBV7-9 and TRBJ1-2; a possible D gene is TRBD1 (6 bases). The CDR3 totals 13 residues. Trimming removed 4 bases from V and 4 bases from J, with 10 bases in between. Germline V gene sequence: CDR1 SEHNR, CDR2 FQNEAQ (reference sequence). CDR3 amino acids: CASSSDSLYGYTF. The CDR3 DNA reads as TGTGCCAGCAGCTCGGACAGTCTCTATGGCTACACCTTC.

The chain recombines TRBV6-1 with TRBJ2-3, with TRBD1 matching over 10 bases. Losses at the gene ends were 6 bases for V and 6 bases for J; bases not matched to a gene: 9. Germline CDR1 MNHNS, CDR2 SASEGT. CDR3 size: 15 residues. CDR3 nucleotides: TGTGCCAGCAGCCAACCCGGGACAGGGGTTGATACGCAGTATTTT. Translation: CASSQPGTGVDTQYF.

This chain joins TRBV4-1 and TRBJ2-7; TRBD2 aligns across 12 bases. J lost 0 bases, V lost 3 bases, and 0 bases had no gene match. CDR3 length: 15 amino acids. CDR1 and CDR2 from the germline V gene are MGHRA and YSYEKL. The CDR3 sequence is CASSQTSGGSYEQYV. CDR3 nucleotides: TGCGCCAGCAGCCAGACTAGCGGGGGCTCCTACGAGCAGTACGTC.

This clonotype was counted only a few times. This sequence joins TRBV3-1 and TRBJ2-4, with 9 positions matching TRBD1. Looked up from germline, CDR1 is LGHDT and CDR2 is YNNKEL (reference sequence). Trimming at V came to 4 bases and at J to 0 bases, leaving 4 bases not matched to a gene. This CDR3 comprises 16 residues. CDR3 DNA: TGTGCCAGCAGCCTCGGGACAGGGATAGCCAAAAACATTCAGTACTTC. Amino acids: CASSLGTGIAKNIQYF. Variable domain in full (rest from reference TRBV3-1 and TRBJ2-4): DTAVSQTPKYLVTQMGNDKSIKCEQNLGHDTMYWYKQDSKKFLKIMFSYNNKELIINETVPNRFSPKSPDKAHLNLHINSLELGDSAVYFCASSLGTGIAKNIQYFGAGTRLSVL.

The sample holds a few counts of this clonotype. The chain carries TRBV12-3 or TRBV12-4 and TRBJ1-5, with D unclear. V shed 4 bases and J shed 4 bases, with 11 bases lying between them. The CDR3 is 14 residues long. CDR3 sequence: CASSSATANQPQHF. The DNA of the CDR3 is TGTGCCAGCAGTTCTGCCACAGCAAATCAGCCCCAGCATTTT.

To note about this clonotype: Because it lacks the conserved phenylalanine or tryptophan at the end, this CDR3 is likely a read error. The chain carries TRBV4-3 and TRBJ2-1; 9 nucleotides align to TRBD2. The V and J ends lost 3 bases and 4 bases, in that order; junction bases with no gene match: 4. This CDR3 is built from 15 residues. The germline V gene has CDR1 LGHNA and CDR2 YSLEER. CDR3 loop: CASSQRGGDYNEQFS. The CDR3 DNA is TGCGCCAGCAGCCAGCGGGGGGGCGATTACAATGAGCAGTTCTCC.

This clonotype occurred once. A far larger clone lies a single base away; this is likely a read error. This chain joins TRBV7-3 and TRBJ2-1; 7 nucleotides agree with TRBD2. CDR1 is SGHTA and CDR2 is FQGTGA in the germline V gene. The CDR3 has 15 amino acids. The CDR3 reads CDSSLRGSSYNEQFF. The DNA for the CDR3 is TGTGACAGCAGCTTGCGGGGGAGCTCCTACAATGAGCAGTTCTTC.

DNA of the CDR3: TGTGCCAGCAGTTTCCCGCGGGGCGAGGACACCGGGGAGCTGTTTTTT. Protein: CASSFPRGEDTGELFF. This sequence joins TRBV6-5 and TRBJ2-2, with a possible D match to TRBD2 (6 bases). Germline CDR1 reads MNHEY; CDR2 reads SVGAGI. V lost 4 bases and J lost 3, with 15 bases in between. The CDR3 runs 16 residues.

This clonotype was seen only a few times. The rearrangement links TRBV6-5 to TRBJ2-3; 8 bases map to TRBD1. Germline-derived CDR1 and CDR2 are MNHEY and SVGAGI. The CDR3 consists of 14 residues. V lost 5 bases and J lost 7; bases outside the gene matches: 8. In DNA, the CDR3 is TGTGCCAGCAGTATTCAGGGGGCCACTAATACGCAGTATTTT. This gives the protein CASSIQGATNTQYF.

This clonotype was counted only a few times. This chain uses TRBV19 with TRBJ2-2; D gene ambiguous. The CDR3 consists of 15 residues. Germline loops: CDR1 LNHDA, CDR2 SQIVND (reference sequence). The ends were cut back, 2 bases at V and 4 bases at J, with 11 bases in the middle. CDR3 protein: CASSITGPSTGELFF. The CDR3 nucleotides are TGTGCCAGTAGTATAACGGGCCCCAGCACCGGGGAGCTGTTTTTT.

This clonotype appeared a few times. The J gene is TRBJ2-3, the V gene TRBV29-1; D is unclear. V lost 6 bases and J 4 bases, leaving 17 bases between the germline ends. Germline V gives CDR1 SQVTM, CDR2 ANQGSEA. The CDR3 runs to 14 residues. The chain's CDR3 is CSVGWAQAADTQYF. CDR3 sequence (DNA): TGCAGCGTAGGGTGGGCCCAAGCAGCAGATACGCAGTATTTT.

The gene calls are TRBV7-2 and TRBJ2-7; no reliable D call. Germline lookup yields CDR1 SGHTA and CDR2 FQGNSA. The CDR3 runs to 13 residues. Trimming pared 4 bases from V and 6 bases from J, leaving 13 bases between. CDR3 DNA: TGTGCCAGCAGCTCCCGCCTCCTTGGCGAGCAGTACGTC. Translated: CASSSRLLGEQYV.

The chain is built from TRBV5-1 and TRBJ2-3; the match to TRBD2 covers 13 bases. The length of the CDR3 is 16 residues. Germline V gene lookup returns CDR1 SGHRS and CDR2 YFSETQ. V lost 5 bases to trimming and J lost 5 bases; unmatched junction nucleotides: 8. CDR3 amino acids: CASRRPGLAGKDTQYF. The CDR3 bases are TGCGCCAGCAGGCGTCCGGGACTAGCGGGGAAAGATACGCAGTATTTT.